This record concerns one T cell receptor beta chain sequence. This record comes from a study of blood T cell repertoires in COVID-19. Sequenced by immunoSEQ multiplex PCR; TCRdb stores in-frame clones only, minus some. The sample has 150,000 to 200,000 clones; roughly 91% are singletons. Germline CDR1 is LNHNV and CDR2 is YYDKDF (reference sequence). This CDR3 spans 13 amino acids. V lost 1 base and J 4 bases, leaving 5 bases between the germline ends. This TCR derives from a man aged 35 to 55 with active or convalescent COVID-19. The chain recombines TRBV15 with TRBJ1-5; D remains ambiguous. The material sequenced was peripheral blood. Here the CDR3 DNA reads TGTGCCACCAGCAGAGGGAGAAATCAGCCCCAGCATTTT. Amino acids: CATSRGRNQPQHF.